Included here is one TCR beta chain sequence, with context. Next came a second PCR, run for about 6 to 11 cycles, which used a sample-barcoded 5' primer along with a J-beta primer mix. TCRdb analysed the 5' RACE reads with MiXCR anew, one entry per CDR3 protein. The repertoire holds approximately 790,000 distinct CDR3 sequences, about 62% seen once, with 28% in the top ten. These data originate in a study of blood T cells in healthy people across ages. The CDR3 is 16 residues long. Germline V CDR1 and CDR2: SEHNR, FQNEAQ (reference sequence). V lost 1 base and J lost 9, with 16 bases in between. This receptor was obtained from a man younger than 45 in good health. The chain is built from TRBV7-9 and TRBJ1-6; no definite D call. Source material: blood. Written as DNA, the CDR3 is TGTGCCAGCAGCTTAGGGCCCGGCCCTTCGGGTTCACCCCTCCACTTT. Translated, it gives CASSLGPGPSGSPLHF.